This TCR beta chain appears in the sequencing data of a study of blood T cells in healthy people across ages. This clonotype came up once. Its antigen is currently unknown. V was cut by 4 bases and J by 3 bases, with 4 bases left in between. The germline V gene encodes CDR1 ENHRY and CDR2 SYGVKD. This CDR3 spans 11 amino acids. Sample-barcoded 5' priming and a J-beta primer mix drove a second PCR of roughly 6 to 12 cycles. Individual samples furnished no less than 2.5 million CDR3-containing paired-end reads apiece. TCRdb called the 5' RACE reads again in MiXCR, with one record for every CDR3 protein. The data show about 780,000 distinct CDR3 sequences, more than 35% seen once. Study results and limitations: Any changes in expanded clonotypes were possibly confounded, as donor CMV status remained unknown.

The source of this sequence is an older man in good health. The specimen sequenced was blood. V gene TRBV10-3 combines with J gene TRBJ2-7; D is uncertain. Written as DNA, the CDR3 is TGTGCCATCAGTGTGAACTACGAGCAGTACTTC. Its translation: CAISVNYEQYF.